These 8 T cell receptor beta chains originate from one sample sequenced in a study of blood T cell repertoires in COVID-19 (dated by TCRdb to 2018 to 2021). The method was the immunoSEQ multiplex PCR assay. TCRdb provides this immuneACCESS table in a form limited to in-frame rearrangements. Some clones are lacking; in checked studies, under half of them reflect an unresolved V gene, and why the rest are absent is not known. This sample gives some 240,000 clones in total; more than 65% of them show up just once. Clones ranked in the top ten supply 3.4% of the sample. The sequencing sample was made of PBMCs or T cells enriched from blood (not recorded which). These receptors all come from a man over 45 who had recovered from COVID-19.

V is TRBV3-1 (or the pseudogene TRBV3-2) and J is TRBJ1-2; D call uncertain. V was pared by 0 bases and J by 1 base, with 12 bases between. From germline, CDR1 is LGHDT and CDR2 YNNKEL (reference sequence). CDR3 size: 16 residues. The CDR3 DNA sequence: TGTGCCAGCAGCCAAGATCAGGCTCGGCTTAACTATGGCTACACCTTC. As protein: CASSQDQARLNYGYTF.

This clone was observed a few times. Here the CDR3 reads CASSDRGLSGNTIYF. In nucleotides, the CDR3 is TGTGCCAGCAGTGACAGAGGCCTCTCTGGAAACACCATATATTTT. This chain connects TRBV6-2 or TRBV6-3 to TRBJ1-3; maybe TRBD1 (5 bases). Germline CDR1 is MNHEY and CDR2 is SVGEGT. The CDR3 sequence is 15 residues long. With 5 bases removed from V and 0 bases from J, the gap between germline ends came to 11 bases.

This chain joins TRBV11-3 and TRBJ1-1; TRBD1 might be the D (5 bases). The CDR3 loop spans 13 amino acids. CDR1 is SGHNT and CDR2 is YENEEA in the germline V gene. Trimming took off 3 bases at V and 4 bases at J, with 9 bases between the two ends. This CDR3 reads CASSLQGSTEAFF. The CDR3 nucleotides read TGTGCCAGCAGCTTGCAGGGTAGCACTGAAGCTTTCTTT.

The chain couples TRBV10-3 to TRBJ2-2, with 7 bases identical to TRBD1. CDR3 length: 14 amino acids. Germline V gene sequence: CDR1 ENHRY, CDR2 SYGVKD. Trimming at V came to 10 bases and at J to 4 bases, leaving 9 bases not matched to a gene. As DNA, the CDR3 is TGTGCCACCACCTGGACAGGAACCACCGGGGAGCTGTTTTTT. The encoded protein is CATTWTGTTGELFF.

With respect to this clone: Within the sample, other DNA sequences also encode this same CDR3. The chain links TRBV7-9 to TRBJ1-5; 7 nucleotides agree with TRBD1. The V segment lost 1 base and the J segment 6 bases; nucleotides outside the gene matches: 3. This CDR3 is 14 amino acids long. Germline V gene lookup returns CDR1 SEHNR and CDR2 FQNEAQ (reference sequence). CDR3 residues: CASSLEGGSQPQHF. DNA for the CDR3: TGTGCCAGCAGCTTAGAAGGGGGCAGTCAGCCCCAGCATTTT.

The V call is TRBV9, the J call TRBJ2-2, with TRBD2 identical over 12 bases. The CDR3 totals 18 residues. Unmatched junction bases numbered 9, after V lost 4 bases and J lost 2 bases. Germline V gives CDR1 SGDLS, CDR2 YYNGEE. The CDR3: CASSPLAGGPSNTGELFF. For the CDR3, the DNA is TGTGCCAGCAGCCCGCTAGCGGGAGGGCCTTCCAACACCGGGGAGCTGTTTTTT.

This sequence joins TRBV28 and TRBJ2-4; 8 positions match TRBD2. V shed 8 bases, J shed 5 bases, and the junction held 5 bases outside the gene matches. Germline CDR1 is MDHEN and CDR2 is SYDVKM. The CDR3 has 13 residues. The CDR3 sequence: CASREGGENIQYF. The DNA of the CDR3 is TGTGCCAGCCGGGAGGGGGGGGAAAACATTCAGTACTTC.

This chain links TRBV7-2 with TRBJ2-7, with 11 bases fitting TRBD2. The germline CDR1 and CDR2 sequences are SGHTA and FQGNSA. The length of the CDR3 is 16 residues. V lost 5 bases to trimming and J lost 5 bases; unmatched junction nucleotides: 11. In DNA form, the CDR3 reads TGTGCCAGCAGCCCCCAGCGACTAGCGGGATCGAACGAGCAGTACTTC. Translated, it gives CASSPQRLAGSNEQYF. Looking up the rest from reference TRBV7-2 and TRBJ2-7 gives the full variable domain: GAGVSQSPSNKVTEKGKDVELRCDPISGHTALYWYRQSLGQGLEFLIYFQGNSAPDKSGLPSDRFSAERTGGSVSTLTIQRTQQEDSAVYLCASSPQRLAGSNEQYFGPGTRLTVT.